A selection of T cell receptor beta chains follows, all from one sample in a study of T-cell reconstitution after alpha-beta-depleted transplantation in children. TCRdb re-analysed the PCR reads in MiXCR, keeping a single row per CDR3 protein. This table has 490,000 or so distinct CDR3 sequences, under 15% appearing once. This specimen consisted of PBMCs from the stem cell graft donor, obtained from the stem cell graft. These receptors were taken from a human donor who donated a stem cell graft to a child with combined immunodeficiency. Both conserved end residues are part of each CDR3. The D gene is left open where the match is weak. Part of the rows lack a size; the others show once, few, many or a class for expanded clones.

v_gene,d_gene,j_gene,abundance,CDR3aa,CDR3nt
TRBV29-1,NA,TRBJ2-6,few,CSVDEGSGANVLTF,TGCAGCGTTGACGAGGGTTCTGGGGCCAACGTCCTGACTTTC
TRBV7-9,NA,TRBJ1-2,NA,CASSFLGVKDSSNYGYTF,TGTGCCAGCAGCTTCTTGGGAGTAAAGGACAGCTCTAACTATGGCTACACCTTC
TRBV12-3/TRBV12-4,TRBD1,TRBJ1-2,few,CASSPNLVGGGYGYTF,TGTGCCAGCAGTCCCAACTTGGTAGGGGGCGGGTATGGCTACACCTTC
TRBV24-1,TRBD2,TRBJ2-3,many,CAIQSGGSTDTQYF,TGTGCCATCCAGAGCGGGGGCAGCACAGATACGCAGTATTTT
TRBV10-3,NA,TRBJ2-1,NA,CATLDTNYNEQFF,TGTGCCACCCTGGACACGAACTACAATGAGCAGTTCTTC
TRBV29-1,NA,TRBJ1-1,many,CSVGGGNTEAFF,TGCAGCGTTGGAGGGGGAAACACTGAAGCTTTCTTT
TRBV20-1,NA,TRBJ1-5,NA,CSARVNKNQPQHF,TGCAGTGCTAGAGTGAACAAAAATCAGCCCCAGCATTTT
TRBV7-9,TRBD2,TRBJ2-3,NA,CASSPSGLPTDTQYF,TGTGCCAGCAGCCCCTCGGGACTACCCACGGATACGCAGTATTTT
TRBV7-2,NA,TRBJ2-7,NA,CASSLERNTYEQYF,TGTGCCAGCAGCTTAGAACGGAACACCTACGAGCAGTACTTC
TRBV12-3/TRBV12-4,NA,TRBJ2-5,few,CASRDTGMETQYF,TGTGCCAGCAGAGACACAGGGATGGAGACCCAGTACTTC
TRBV4-1,NA,TRBJ1-2,NA,CASSQGIYGYTF,TGCGCCAGCAGCCAGGGAATCTATGGCTACACCTTC
TRBV7-8,TRBD2,TRBJ2-2,NA,CASSLGSGSGTGELFF,TGTGCCAGCAGCTTAGGAAGCGGGAGCGGCACCGGGGAGCTGTTTTTT
TRBV9,NA,TRBJ2-7,many,CASSVIGDGSYEQYF,TGTGCCAGCAGCGTAATTGGGGACGGCTCCTACGAGCAGTACTTC
TRBV11-2,TRBD1,TRBJ2-1,many,CASSVGQGFPQFF,TGTGCCAGCAGCGTGGGACAGGGGTTCCCCCAGTTCTTC
TRBV20-1,TRBD2,TRBJ2-1,NA,CSAVPGTRPYNEQFF,TGCAGTGCTGTTCCCGGGACTAGACCCTACAATGAGCAGTTCTTC
TRBV24-1,NA,TRBJ2-1,many,CATSEPGRIYNEQFF,TGTGCCACCAGTGAACCGGGACGGATCTACAATGAGCAGTTCTTC
TRBV20-1,NA,TRBJ1-6,NA,CSARVLFWNSPLHF,TGCAGTGCTAGAGTATTATTCTGGAATTCACCCCTCCACTTT
TRBV7-3,TRBD2,TRBJ2-3,NA,CASSLGGGDTGTQYF,TGTGCCAGCAGCTTAGGCGGGGGGGACACGGGTACGCAGTATTTT
TRBV5-1,TRBD2,TRBJ2-3,NA,CASRARAGRGDTQYF,TGCGCCAGCAGGGCCAGAGCGGGGAGGGGAGATACGCAGTATTTT
TRBV7-2,TRBD1,TRBJ2-2,once,CASSLTRTGGGTGELFF,TGTGCCAGCAGCCTGACCCGGACAGGGGGTGGCACCGGGGAGCTGTTTTTT
TRBV5-6,NA,TRBJ2-3,NA,CASSLITRSTDTQYF,TGTGCCAGCAGCTTAATCACGCGGAGCACAGATACGCAGTATTTT
TRBV5-1,TRBD1,TRBJ2-3,few,CASSSSGTGDTQYF,TGCGCCAGCAGCTCCAGTGGGACAGGAGATACGCAGTATTTT
TRBV29-1,TRBD1,TRBJ2-7,once,CSVVDRGKEYEQYF,TGCAGCGTCGTCGACAGGGGGAAGGAGTACGAGCAGTACTTC
TRBV20-1,NA,TRBJ2-5,few,CSAEWGQTQYF,TGCAGTGCTGAATGGGGCCAGACCCAGTACTTC
TRBV11-2,TRBD1,TRBJ2-4,NA,CASRMYGQVIVGTKNIQYF,TGTGCCAGCAGAATGTATGGACAGGTGATTGTGGGGACCAAAAACATTCAGTACTTC
TRBV20-1,TRBD2,TRBJ2-7,many,CSALRTGRINEQYF,TGCAGTGCGCTCAGGACCGGGAGGATAAACGAGCAGTACTTC
TRBV7-2,NA,TRBJ2-7,NA,CASTKFGYYEQYF,TGTGCCAGCACAAAATTTGGGTACTACGAGCAGTACTTC
TRBV20-1,TRBD2,TRBJ2-5,many,CSAKSLAGGLQETQYF,TGCAGTGCTAAATCCCTAGCGGGGGGCCTTCAAGAGACCCAGTACTTC
TRBV3-1,TRBD1,TRBJ2-1,NA,CASSQSRTGAVSSYNEQFF,TGTGCCAGCAGCCAATCGAGGACAGGGGCCGTAAGCTCCTACAATGAGCAGTTCTTC
TRBV7-9,NA,TRBJ1-1,few,CASSPQGGVTEAFF,TGTGCCAGCAGCCCGCAGGGTGGGGTCACTGAAGCTTTCTTT
TRBV6-5,NA,TRBJ1-1,many,CASSYGGWSTEAFF,TGTGCCAGCAGTTACGGGGGCTGGAGCACTGAAGCTTTCTTT
TRBV6-5,NA,TRBJ1-4,few,CASSYSARSYSTNEKLFF,TGTGCCAGCAGTTACTCGGCCAGGAGCTATTCAACTAATGAAAAACTGTTTTTT
TRBV6-2/TRBV6-3,NA,TRBJ1-5,NA,CASTGQPHQPQHF,TGTGCCAGCACCGGACAGCCGCATCAGCCCCAGCATTTT
TRBV25-1,NA,TRBJ2-3,many,CASSIPGTDTQYF,TGTGCCAGCAGTATCCCCGGCACAGATACGCAGTATTTT
TRBV7-2,TRBD1,TRBJ2-7,NA,CASSLPGTGSYEQYF,TGTGCCAGCAGCCTCCCAGGGACAGGGTCCTACGAGCAGTACTTC
TRBV7-9,NA,TRBJ1-1,many,CASNQVAGTEAFF,TGTGCCAGCAACCAGGTGGCAGGGACTGAAGCTTTCTTT
TRBV10-2,TRBD1,TRBJ2-7,few,CASRDRAALSYEQYF,TGCGCCAGCAGGGACAGGGCCGCGCTCTCCTACGAGCAGTACTTC
TRBV12-3/TRBV12-4,TRBD1,TRBJ2-5,few,CASSLGGATGRPGGTQYF,TGTGCCAGCAGTTTAGGTGGTGCGACAGGGCGCCCAGGTGGGACCCAGTACTTC
TRBV6-5,NA,TRBJ1-3,NA,CASSLRVSGNTIYF,TGTGCCAGCAGTTTAAGGGTTTCTGGAAACACCATATATTTT
TRBV5-1,TRBD1,TRBJ1-6,few,CASSAARDRVGNSPLHF,TGCGCCAGCAGCGCCGCCCGGGACAGGGTCGGAAATTCACCCCTCCACTTT
TRBV13,NA,TRBJ2-7,few,CASSLGIGARLEQYF,TGTGCCAGCAGCTTAGGCATAGGGGCACGGTTAGAGCAGTACTTC
TRBV21-1,NA,TRBJ2-7,few,CASSEDRGSDEQYF,TGTGCCAGCAGCGAAGACAGGGGCTCCGACGAGCAGTACTTC
TRBV18,NA,TRBJ2-7,few,CASSAGALYEQYF,TGTGCCAGCTCAGCGGGGGCCTTGTACGAGCAGTACTTC
TRBV6-5,TRBD2,TRBJ2-1,few,CASSSRTSGGSSYNEQFF,TGTGCCAGCAGTTCCAGGACTAGCGGGGGGAGCTCCTACAATGAGCAGTTCTTC
TRBV7-8,TRBD1,TRBJ1-1,once,CASSLVYRGRTEAFF,TGTGCCAGCAGCTTAGTTTACAGGGGGCGGACTGAAGCTTTCTTT
TRBV9,NA,TRBJ1-1,few,CASSDQQGNTEAFF,TGTGCCAGCAGCGATCAACAGGGGAACACTGAAGCTTTCTTT
TRBV18,NA,TRBJ2-1,few,CASSPPVMRYNEQFF,TGTGCCAGCTCACCACCGGTCATGAGGTACAATGAGCAGTTCTTC
TRBV12-3/TRBV12-4,NA,TRBJ1-4,few,CASSTGLALEDEKLFF,TGTGCCAGCAGTACAGGGTTGGCCCTGGAGGATGAAAAACTGTTTTTT
TRBV7-3,NA,TRBJ2-1,NA,CASSLLATSYNEQFF,TGTGCCAGCAGCTTACTAGCGACCTCCTACAATGAGCAGTTCTTC
TRBV12-3/TRBV12-4,NA,TRBJ2-7,few,CASSFGGGGGYEQYF,TGTGCCAGCAGTTTTGGGGGGGGCGGGGGCTACGAGCAGTACTTC
TRBV4-1,NA,TRBJ2-7,many,CASSQPSYPYEQYF,TGCGCCAGCAGCCAACCCTCCTATCCCTACGAGCAGTACTTC
TRBV2,NA,TRBJ2-1,few,CASSLDHSPYNEQFF,TGTGCCAGCAGCCTCGACCACTCCCCATACAATGAGCAGTTCTTC
TRBV5-1,TRBD1,TRBJ2-5,many,CASSLALRTGRVETQYF,TGCGCCAGCAGCTTGGCCTTAAGGACAGGCCGGGTGGAGACCCAGTACTTC
TRBV24-1,TRBD2,TRBJ2-7,few,CATPSGATTEQYF,TGTGCCACTCCTAGCGGGGCCACTACTGAGCAGTACTTC